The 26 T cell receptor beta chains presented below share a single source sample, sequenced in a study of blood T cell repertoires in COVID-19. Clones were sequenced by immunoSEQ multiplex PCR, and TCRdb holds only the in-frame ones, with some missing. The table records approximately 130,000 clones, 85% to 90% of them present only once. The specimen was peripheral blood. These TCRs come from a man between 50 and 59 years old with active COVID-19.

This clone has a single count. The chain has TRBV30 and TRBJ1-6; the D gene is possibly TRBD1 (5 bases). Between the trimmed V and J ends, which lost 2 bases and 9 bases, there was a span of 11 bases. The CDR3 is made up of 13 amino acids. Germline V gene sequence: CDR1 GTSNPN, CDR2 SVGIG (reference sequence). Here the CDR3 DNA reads TGTGCCTGGAGTCCGACGGGGGGTTCACCCCTCCACTTT. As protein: CAWSPTGGSPLHF. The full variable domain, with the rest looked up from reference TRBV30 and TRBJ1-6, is SQTIHQWPATLVQPVGSPLSLECTVEGTSNPNLYWYRQAAGRGLQLLFYSVGIGQISSEVPQNLSASRPQDRQFILSSKKLLLSDSGFYLCAWSPTGGSPLHFGNGTRLTVT.

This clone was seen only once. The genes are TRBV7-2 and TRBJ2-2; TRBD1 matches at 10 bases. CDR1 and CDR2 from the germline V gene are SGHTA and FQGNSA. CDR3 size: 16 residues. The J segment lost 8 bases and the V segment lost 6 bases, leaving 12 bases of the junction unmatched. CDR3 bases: TGTGCCAGCAGATCCTTGGACAGGGGGAAATTAGGGGAGCTGTTTTTT. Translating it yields CASRSLDRGKLGELFF.

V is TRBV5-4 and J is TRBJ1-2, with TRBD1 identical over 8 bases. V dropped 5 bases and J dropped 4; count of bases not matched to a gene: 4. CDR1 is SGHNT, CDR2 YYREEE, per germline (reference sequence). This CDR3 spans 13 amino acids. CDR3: CASSPGGGYGYTF. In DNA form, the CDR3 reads TGTGCCAGCAGTCCAGGGGGCGGCTATGGCTACACCTTC.

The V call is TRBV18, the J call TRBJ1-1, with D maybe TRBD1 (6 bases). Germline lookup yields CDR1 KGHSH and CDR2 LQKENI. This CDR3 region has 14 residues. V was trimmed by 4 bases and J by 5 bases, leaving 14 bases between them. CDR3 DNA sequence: TGTGCCAGCTCACTTCAGGGGAAGAGGACTGAAGCTTTCTTT. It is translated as CASSLQGKRTEAFF.

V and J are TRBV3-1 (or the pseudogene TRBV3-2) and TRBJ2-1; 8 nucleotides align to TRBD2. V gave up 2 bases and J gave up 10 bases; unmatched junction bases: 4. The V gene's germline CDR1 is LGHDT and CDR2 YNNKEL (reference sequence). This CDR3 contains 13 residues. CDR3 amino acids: CASSQTTSGEQFF. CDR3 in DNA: TGTGCCAGCAGCCAAACCACTAGCGGCGAGCAGTTCTTC.

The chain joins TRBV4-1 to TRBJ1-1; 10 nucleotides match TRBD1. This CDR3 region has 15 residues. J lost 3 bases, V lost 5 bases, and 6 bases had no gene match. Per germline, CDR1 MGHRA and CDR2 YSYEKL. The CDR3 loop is CASSTTGQGDTEAFF. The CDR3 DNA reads TGCGCCAGCAGCACCACCGGACAGGGGGACACTGAAGCTTTCTTT.

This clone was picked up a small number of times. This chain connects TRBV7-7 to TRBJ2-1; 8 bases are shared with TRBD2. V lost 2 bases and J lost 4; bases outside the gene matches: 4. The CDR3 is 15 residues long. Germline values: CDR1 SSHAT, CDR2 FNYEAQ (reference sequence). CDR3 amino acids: CASSLQAGAYNEQFF. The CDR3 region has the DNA TGTGCCAGCAGCTTACAAGCGGGGGCATACAATGAGCAGTTCTTC.

The CDR3 nucleotides are TGTGCCAGCAGTGCCGGGGAGTGGGGCTATGGCTACACCTTC. The encoded protein is CASSAGEWGYGYTF. V gene TRBV25-1 combines with J gene TRBJ1-2, with D unresolved. Germline CDR1 reads MGHDK; CDR2 reads SYGVNS. This CDR3 comprises 14 residues. V was pared by 4 bases and J by 4 bases, with 13 bases between.

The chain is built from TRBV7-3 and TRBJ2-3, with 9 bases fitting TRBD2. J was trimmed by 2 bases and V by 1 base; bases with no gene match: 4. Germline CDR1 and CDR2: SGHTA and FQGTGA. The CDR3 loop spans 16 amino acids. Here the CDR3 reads CASSLSGGGATDTQYF. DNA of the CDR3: TGTGCCAGCAGCTTAAGCGGCGGGGGGGCCACAGATACGCAGTATTTT.

CDR3 residues: CASSRSSGGKNEQFF. The CDR3 region has the DNA TGCGCCAGCAGCCGGAGTAGCGGGGGTAAAAATGAGCAGTTCTTC. The V call is TRBV4-3, the J call TRBJ2-1, with 9 bases fitting TRBD2. Per germline, CDR1 LGHNA and CDR2 YSLEER. V was clipped by 4 bases and J by 7 bases; unmatched bases: 8. The CDR3 is 15 residues long.

The CDR3 loop reads CASSSGQGTHYLTYEQYF. Here the CDR3 DNA reads TGTGCCAGCAGCAGCGGACAGGGGACACACTACCTAACCTACGAGCAGTACTTC. This chain uses TRBV7-9 with TRBJ2-7; 9 bases fit TRBD1. With 5 bases clipped from V and 2 bases from J, the junction kept 16 bases outside the gene matches. Germline V gene lookup returns CDR1 SEHNR and CDR2 FQNEAQ (reference sequence). This CDR3 comprises 18 residues.

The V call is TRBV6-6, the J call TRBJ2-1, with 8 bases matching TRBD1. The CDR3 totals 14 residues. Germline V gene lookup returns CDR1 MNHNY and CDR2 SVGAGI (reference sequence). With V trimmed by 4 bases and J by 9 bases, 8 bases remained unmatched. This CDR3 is CASSSGQGWSEQFF. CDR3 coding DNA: TGTGCCAGCAGTTCCGGACAGGGTTGGAGTGAGCAGTTCTTC.

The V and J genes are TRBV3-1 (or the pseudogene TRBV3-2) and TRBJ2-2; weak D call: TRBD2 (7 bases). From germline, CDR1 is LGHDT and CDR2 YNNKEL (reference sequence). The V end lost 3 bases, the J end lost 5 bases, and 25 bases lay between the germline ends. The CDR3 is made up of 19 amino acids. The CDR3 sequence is CASSQRTLGRRGQTGELFF. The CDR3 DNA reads TGTGCCAGCAGCCAGAGGACCTTAGGGCGGCGGGGGCAGACCGGGGAGCTGTTTTTT.

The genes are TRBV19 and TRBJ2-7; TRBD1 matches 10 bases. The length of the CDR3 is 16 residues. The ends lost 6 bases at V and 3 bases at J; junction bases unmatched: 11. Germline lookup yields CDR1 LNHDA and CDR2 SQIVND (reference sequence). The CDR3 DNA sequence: TGTGCCAGTAGCCAAACCGGGACAGGGGCTTTCTACGAGCAGTACTTC. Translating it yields CASSQTGTGAFYEQYF.

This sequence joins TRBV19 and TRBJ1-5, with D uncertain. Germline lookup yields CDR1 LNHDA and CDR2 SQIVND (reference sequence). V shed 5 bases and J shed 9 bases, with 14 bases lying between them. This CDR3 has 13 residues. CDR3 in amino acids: CASSEVSLRPQHF. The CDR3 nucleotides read TGTGCCAGTAGTGAGGTTTCCCTTCGGCCCCAGCATTTT.

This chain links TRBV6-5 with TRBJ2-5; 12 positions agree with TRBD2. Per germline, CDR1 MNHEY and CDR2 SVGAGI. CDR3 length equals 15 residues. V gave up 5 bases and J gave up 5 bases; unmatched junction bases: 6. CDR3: CASSPSGTSGETQYF. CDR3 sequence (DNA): TGTGCCAGCAGTCCTTCCGGGACTAGCGGGGAGACCCAGTACTTC.

The CDR3: CASSGQGPGNTIYF. DNA of the CDR3: TGTGCCAGCTCAGGACAGGGGCCAGGAAACACCATATATTTT. The chain recombines TRBV18 with TRBJ1-3; TRBD1 agrees at 9 bases. Germline V gives CDR1 KGHSH, CDR2 LQKENI. This CDR3 region has 14 residues. J was trimmed by 4 bases and V by 5 bases; bases with no gene match: 3.

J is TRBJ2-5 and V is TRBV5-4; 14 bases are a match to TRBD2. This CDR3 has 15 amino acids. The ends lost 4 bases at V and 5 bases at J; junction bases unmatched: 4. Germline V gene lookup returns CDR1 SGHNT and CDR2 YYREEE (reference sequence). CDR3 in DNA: TGTGCCAGCAGCCTGGGACTAGCGGGGGCGGAGACCCAGTACTTC. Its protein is CASSLGLAGAETQYF.

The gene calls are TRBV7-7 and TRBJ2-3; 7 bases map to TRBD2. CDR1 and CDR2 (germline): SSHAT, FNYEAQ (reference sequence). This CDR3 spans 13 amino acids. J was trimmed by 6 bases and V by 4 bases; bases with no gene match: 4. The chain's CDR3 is CASSSRGGDTQYF. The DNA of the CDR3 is TGTGCCAGCAGCTCGCGGGGAGGGGATACGCAGTATTTT.

The CDR3 nucleotides read TGTGCCAGCAGCTCCGTAACACGGGGTAACACTGAAGCTTTCTTT. The encoded protein is CASSSVTRGNTEAFF. The J gene is TRBJ1-1, the V gene TRBV7-9; D gene uncertain. Germline loops: CDR1 SEHNR, CDR2 FQNEAQ (reference sequence). V dropped 4 bases and J dropped 2 bases, with 14 bases sitting between them. The CDR3 loop spans 15 amino acids.

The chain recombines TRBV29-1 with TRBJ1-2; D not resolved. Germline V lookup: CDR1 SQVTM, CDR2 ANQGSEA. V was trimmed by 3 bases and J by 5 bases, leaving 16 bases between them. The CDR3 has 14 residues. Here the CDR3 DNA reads TGCAGCGTTGATGGAGGCACAGTTAATTATGGCTACACCTTC. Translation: CSVDGGTVNYGYTF.

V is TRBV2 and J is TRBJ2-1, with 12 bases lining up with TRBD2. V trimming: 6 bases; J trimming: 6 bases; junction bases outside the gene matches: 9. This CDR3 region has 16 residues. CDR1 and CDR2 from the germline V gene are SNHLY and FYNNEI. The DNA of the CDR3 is TGTGCCAGCAGGTACTCCGGGACTAGCGGGCGCAATGAGCAGTTCTTC. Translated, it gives CASRYSGTSGRNEQFF. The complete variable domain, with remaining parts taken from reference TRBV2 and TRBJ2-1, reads EPEVTQTPSHQVTQMGQEVILRCVPISNHLYFYWYRQILGQKVEFLVSFYNNEISEKSEIFDDQFSVERPDGSNFTLKIRSTKLEDSAMYFCASRYSGTSGRNEQFFGPGTRLTVL.

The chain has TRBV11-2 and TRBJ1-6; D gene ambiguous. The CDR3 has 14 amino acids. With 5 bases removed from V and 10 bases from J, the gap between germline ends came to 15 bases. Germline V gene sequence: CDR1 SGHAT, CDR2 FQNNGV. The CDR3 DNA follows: TGTGCCAGCAGCCCCGCCACAGTTTGGTCACCCCTCCACTTT. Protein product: CASSPATVWSPLHF.

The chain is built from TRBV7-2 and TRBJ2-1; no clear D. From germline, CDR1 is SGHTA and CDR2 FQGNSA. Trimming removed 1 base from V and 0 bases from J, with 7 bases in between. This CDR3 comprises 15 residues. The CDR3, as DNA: TGTGCCAGCAGCTTAGTAAGTAGCTCCTACAATGAGCAGTTCTTC. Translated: CASSLVSSSYNEQFF.

The CDR3 is CASSLRRGGLETQYF. Written as DNA, the CDR3 is TGTGCCAGCAGCCTCAGGCGGGGGGGCCTGGAGACCCAGTACTTC. The genes are TRBV5-6 and TRBJ2-5; 9 positions agree with TRBD2. Germline loops: CDR1 SGHDT, CDR2 YYEEEE. The J segment lost 5 bases and the V segment lost 4 bases, leaving 9 bases of the junction unmatched. CDR3 size: 15 residues.

The CDR3 spells CASSWDYSYEQYF. CDR3 DNA: TGTGCCAGCAGCTGGGACTACTCCTACGAGCAGTACTTC. The chain recombines TRBV6-2 or TRBV6-3 with TRBJ2-7; 7 nucleotides match TRBD2. This CDR3 spans 13 amino acids. Trimming at V came to 6 bases and at J to 0 bases, leaving 2 bases not matched to a gene. Germline V gene lookup returns CDR1 MNHEY and CDR2 SVGEGT.